The 19 T cell receptor beta chains below come from one sample, sequenced in a study of shared clonotypes between healthy human individuals. TCRdb's copy holds only in-frame clones and misses some; the assay was immunoSEQ multiplex PCR. The top ten clones hold roughly 0.05% of a sample with approximately 620,000 clones, approximately 97% of them seen once. Sequenced: naive CD4+ T cells sorted from blood. Subset denoted: CD45RA+ positively selected. These receptors came from a woman aged 25 to 39 in good health.

This chain connects TRBV5-1 to TRBJ2-5; no clear D gene. Germline loops: CDR1 SGHRS, CDR2 YFSETQ. Trimming took off 1 base at V and 12 bases at J, with 19 bases between the two ends. The CDR3 covers 14 residues. CDR3: CASSLSQTDPSEYF. For the CDR3, the DNA is TGCGCCAGCAGCTTGTCTCAGACGGACCCGAGCGAGTACTTC.

V usage is TRBV19 and J usage is TRBJ2-1; TRBD2 aligns across 14 bases. Germline lookup yields CDR1 LNHDA and CDR2 SQIVND (reference sequence). The J segment lost 5 bases and the V segment lost 5 bases, leaving 17 bases of the junction unmatched. This CDR3 is built from 20 residues. Written as DNA, the CDR3 is TGTGCCAGTAGTGCCACCCGGGGACTAGCGGGAGCAATATATGACAATGAGCAGTTCTTC. Amino acid sequence: CASSATRGLAGAIYDNEQFF.

This chain uses TRBV6-5 with TRBJ1-2; 9 bases fit TRBD1. The CDR3 has 15 amino acids. The junction had 6 bases not matched to a gene; V was cut back by 3 bases and J by 4 bases. Germline CDR1 reads MNHEY; CDR2 reads SVGAGI. The CDR3 bases are TGTGCCAGCAGTTATGATGGGACAGGGACCTATGGCTACACCTTC. Protein: CASSYDGTGTYGYTF.

The chain uses TRBV11-2 and TRBJ2-1; TRBD2 agrees at 10 bases. CDR1 and CDR2 (germline): SGHAT, FQNNGV. J was trimmed by 9 bases and V by 3 bases; bases with no gene match: 11. There are 16 residues in the CDR3. Here the CDR3 reads CASSFLAGDFGSEQFF. In DNA form, the CDR3 reads TGTGCCAGCAGCTTTCTAGCGGGAGATTTTGGTTCTGAGCAGTTCTTC.

The genes are TRBV2 and TRBJ2-5, with 9 bases fitting TRBD1. Looked up from germline, CDR1 is SNHLY and CDR2 is FYNNEI. Germline trimming cut 8 bases from V and 2 bases from J; bases unmatched to any gene: 3. There are 13 residues in the CDR3. The chain's CDR3 is CASGGQGQETQYF. The DNA for the CDR3 is TGTGCCAGCGGGGGACAGGGTCAAGAGACCCAGTACTTC.

This clone was detected only once. This sequence joins TRBV7-9 and TRBJ2-3; tentatively, D is TRBD2 (5 bases). The CDR3 loop spans 14 amino acids. V gave up 3 bases and J gave up 2 bases, with 9 bases separating them. The germline gives CDR1 SEHNR, CDR2 FQNEAQ (reference sequence). The DNA of the CDR3 is TGTGCCAGCAGCTTCGGCGGGTACACAGATACGCAGTATTTT. Its translation is CASSFGGYTDTQYF.

The CDR3 DNA is TGCAGCGTCCACAGGGGTCCCTACGAGCAGTACTTC. It codes for CSVHRGPYEQYF. The chain joins TRBV29-1 to TRBJ2-7; the match to TRBD1 covers 7 bases. Germline values: CDR1 SQVTM, CDR2 ANQGSEA. Trimming at V came to 6 bases and at J to 2 bases, leaving 4 bases not matched to a gene. The CDR3 is 12 amino acids.

This clone was recorded once. This chain links TRBV7-3 with TRBJ2-7; D tentatively fits TRBD1 or TRBD2 (5 bases each). V gave up 6 bases and J gave up 3 bases, with 12 bases separating them. The V gene's germline CDR1 is SGHTA and CDR2 FQGTGA. The CDR3 consists of 13 residues. CDR3 in DNA: TGTGCCAGCAGGAGCGTGGGGGTCTACGAGCAGTACTTC. Translating it yields CASRSVGVYEQYF.

The chain's CDR3 is CASSPEGASLSNEKLFF. In DNA form, the CDR3 reads TGTGCCAGTAGTCCGGAGGGGGCGTCCCTATCTAATGAAAAACTGTTTTTT. The rearrangement uses TRBV19 and TRBJ1-4, with 7 bases identical to TRBD1. Trimming removed 5 bases from V and 3 bases from J; junction bases left unmatched: 12. Germline lookup yields CDR1 LNHDA and CDR2 SQIVND (reference sequence). The CDR3 sequence is 17 residues long.

V usage is TRBV5-1 and J usage is TRBJ2-7, with TRBD2 matching over 14 bases. This CDR3 has 17 residues. The ends lost 3 bases at V and 3 bases at J; junction bases unmatched: 8. Germline CDR1 and CDR2: SGHRS and YFSETQ. CDR3 residues: CASSSGTSGRRGYEQYF. In DNA form, the CDR3 reads TGCGCCAGCAGCTCCGGGACTAGCGGGAGAAGAGGCTACGAGCAGTACTTC. Complete variable domain (other parts from reference TRBV5-1 and TRBJ2-7): KAGVTQTPRYLIKTRGQQVTLSCSPISGHRSVSWYQQTPGQGLQFLFEYFSETQRNKGNFPGRFSGRQFSNSRSEMNVSTLELGDSALYLCASSSGTSGRRGYEQYFGPGTRLTVT.

V is TRBV6-6 and J is TRBJ1-2; 7 bases agree with TRBD1. Trimming cost V 0 bases and J 3 bases; bases outside gene matches: 7. The germline gives CDR1 MNHNY, CDR2 SVGAGI (reference sequence). The CDR3 is made up of 16 amino acids. The CDR3 nucleotides read TGTGCCAGCAGTTACTCGACTCTTACAGGGGACTATGGCTACACCTTC. It encodes CASSYSTLTGDYGYTF.

The J gene is TRBJ1-1, the V gene TRBV19; 7 nucleotides line up with TRBD1. Germline V gene sequence: CDR1 LNHDA, CDR2 SQIVND (reference sequence). Trimming removed 2 bases from V and 11 bases from J; junction bases left unmatched: 8. The CDR3 is 13 amino acids. The CDR3 coding sequence is TGTGCCAGTAGTATAAGGTTTGAGGGGGCCGCTTTCTTT. Protein product: CASSIRFEGAAFF.

V and J are TRBV7-6 and TRBJ2-7; tentatively, D is TRBD1 (5 bases). Germline assignment: CDR1 SGHVS and CDR2 FNYEAQ. There are 16 residues in the CDR3. Trimming pared 1 base from V and 0 bases from J, leaving 13 bases between. This chain's CDR3 is CASSLDSSGNSYEQYF. Written as DNA, the CDR3 is TGTGCCAGCAGCTTAGATTCGTCAGGGAACTCCTACGAGCAGTACTTC.

This clone was observed a single time. The rearrangement joins TRBV5-1 to TRBJ2-5, with 8 bases lining up with TRBD1. The end of the DNA is better explained by TRBJ2-7, so the J call may be wrong. The CDR3 loop spans 14 amino acids. The germline gives CDR1 SGHRS, CDR2 YFSETQ. The CDR3 coding sequence is TGCGCCAGCAGCGCCCGGGACAGGCTGTACGAGCAGTACTTC. As protein: CASSARDRLYEQYF.

V gene TRBV5-1 combines with J gene TRBJ1-1; D is possibly TRBD1 (5 bases). The CDR3 is made up of 13 amino acids. Germline lookup yields CDR1 SGHRS and CDR2 YFSETQ. V dropped 4 bases and J dropped 1 base, with 8 bases sitting between them. Written as DNA, the CDR3 is TGCGCCAGCAGCAAGACAGAGAACACTGAAGCTTTCTTT. It yields the protein CASSKTENTEAFF.

The rearrangement uses TRBV19 and TRBJ2-5; 11 nucleotides agree with TRBD2. With the DNA end fitting TRBJ2-7 better, the J assignment may be wrong. Germline CDR1 LNHDA, CDR2 SQIVND (reference sequence). This CDR3 is built from 15 residues. CDR3 DNA: TGTGCCAGTTCTGGTAGCGGGAGGGCCGCCTACGAGCAGTACTTC. Protein: CASSGSGRAAYEQYF.

This rearrangement joins TRBV9 to TRBJ1-4; TRBD1 matches at 7 bases. There are 16 residues in the CDR3. In germline, CDR1 is SGDLS, CDR2 YYNGEE. V dropped 2 bases and J dropped 6; count of bases not matched to a gene: 10. In DNA form, the CDR3 reads TGTGCCAGCAGCGTCGGGACAGAGGGTGGAGATGAAAAACTGTTTTTT. It translates to CASSVGTEGGDEKLFF.

The rearrangement uses TRBV5-4 and TRBJ2-2; 10 nucleotides align to TRBD2. CDR1 and CDR2 (germline): SGHNT, YYREEE (reference sequence). The CDR3 is 17 amino acids. The trim removed 1 base at V and 5 bases at J, leaving 8 bases unmatched. The CDR3 spells CASSLTLAGVDTGELFF. CDR3 sequence (DNA): TGTGCCAGCAGCTTGACCCTAGCGGGAGTCGATACCGGGGAGCTGTTTTTT.

This chain uses TRBV5-1 with TRBJ2-6, with a possible D match to TRBD1 (5 bases). The germline V gene encodes CDR1 SGHRS and CDR2 YFSETQ. Trimming left V 4 bases short and J 0 bases short, with 17 bases between. This CDR3 is 18 amino acids long. Here the CDR3 reads CASSLYGHPSSGANVLTF. CDR3 nucleotides: TGCGCCAGCAGCCTGTACGGACATCCGAGCTCTGGGGCCAACGTCCTGACTTTC.